The 8 T cell receptor beta chains listed next were all sequenced from one sample in a study of T-cell reconstitution after alpha-beta-depleted transplantation in children. Study findings and constraints: The main origin of T-cell counts and diversity one year after transplant was newly produced T cells.

Their antigen targets remain unknown. The authors prepared the TCRbeta library with unique molecular identifiers. MiXCR, applied by TCRdb to the PCR reads, yields one record per CDR3 protein. There are about 300,000 distinct CDR3 sequences in the sample; over 7.5% occur only once, and about 8.2% lies in the top ten. This material consisted of peripheral blood, taken 360 days after TCRalphabeta/CD19-depleted stem cell transplant. The receptor set was obtained from a female patient younger than 10 who had a stem cell transplant for Fanconi anemia, so the T cells may come from the graft donor.

This clonotype has only a few counts. V is TRBV20-1 and J is TRBJ2-1; 12 nucleotides match TRBD2. CDR3 length equals 18 residues. Trimming cost V 1 base and J 2 bases; bases outside gene matches: 9. Germline CDR1 reads DFQATT; CDR2 reads SNEGSKA (reference sequence). CDR3 sequence (DNA): TGCAGTGCTAGAGGGGCTAGCGGGGGGGCAGATCCCTACAATGAGCAGTTCTTC. This codes for CSARGASGGADPYNEQFF.

This clonotype was seen only a few times. The chain uses TRBV12-3 or TRBV12-4 and TRBJ2-1; the D is unclear. V lost 4 bases, J lost 7 bases, and 8 bases lay in between. The CDR3 runs 12 residues. This CDR3 is CASSSSGNEQFF. CDR3 DNA sequence: TGTGCCAGCAGTTCGAGTGGGAATGAGCAGTTCTTC.

This clonotype has a handful of counts. This sequence may be a read error, since a much larger clone differs from it by one base. The CDR3: CASSRKGGEPSYEQYF. The CDR3 DNA is TGTGCCAGCAGCAGAAAAGGAGGGGAACCCTCCTACGAGCAGTACTTC. The chain employs TRBV21-1 and TRBJ2-7; the D call of TRBD2 is as the table states it, not checked on the DNA. TRBV21-1 is classified as a pseudogene. The CDR3 has 16 amino acids.

This clonotype appeared a few times. V is TRBV5-1 and J is TRBJ2-3; D uncertain. CDR3 length: 17 residues. Germline CDR1 is SGHRS and CDR2 is YFSETQ. V was cut by 0 bases and J by 0 bases, with 14 bases left in between. In nucleotides, the CDR3 is TGCGCCAGCAGCTTGGGTCAGGTCAAGACTAGCACAGATACGCAGTATTTT. This gives the protein CASSLGQVKTSTDTQYF.

Notes on this clonotype: With a much larger clone just one base away, this may be a read error. The rearrangement links TRBV29-1 to TRBJ1-1; the match to TRBD1 covers 7 bases. In germline, CDR1 is SQVTM, CDR2 ANQGSEA. CDR3 length: 18 residues. V trimming: 4 bases; J trimming: 4 bases; junction bases outside the gene matches: 21. The CDR3 DNA is TGCAGCGTTGCTGGGGACCAAGACAGGGAAGTATGGAGCACTGAAGCTTTCTTT. Translated, it gives CSVAGDQDREVWSTEAFF.

In this sample, this clonotype turned up many times. This chain joins TRBV10-2 and TRBJ2-3; D remains unclear. The germline V and J ends were trimmed by 4 bases and 1 base, with 6 bases remaining between them. Germline loops: CDR1 WSHSY, CDR2 SAAADI. This CDR3 comprises 13 residues. CDR3 in amino acids: CASSGRGTDTQYF. The CDR3 DNA is TGCGCCAGCAGTGGAAGGGGCACAGATACGCAGTATTTT.

Comment on this clonotype: One base away lies a much larger clone, so this may be a sequencing read error. The V call is TRBV7-2, the J call TRBJ1-1; D gene unclear. This CDR3 spans 13 amino acids. Trimming stripped 3 bases from V and 0 bases from J, with 5 bases between. Germline CDR1 and CDR2: SGHTA and FQGNSA. The CDR3: CASSFIMNTEAFF. The DNA for the CDR3 is TGTGCCAGCAGCTTTATCATGAACACTGAAGCTTTCTTT.

This clonotype was recorded at least ten times. This chain joins TRBV9 and TRBJ2-7, with D perhaps being TRBD1 or TRBD2 (5 bases each). This CDR3 comprises 14 residues. The germline V gene has CDR1 SGDLS and CDR2 YYNGEE. The V end was cut by 4 bases, the J end by 6 bases, with 17 bases between. CDR3 loop: CASSLTGTVGEQYF. The CDR3 region has the DNA TGTGCCAGCAGCTTAACCGGGACCGTGGGCGAGCAGTACTTC.